The next 2 T cell receptor beta chains were all read from a single sample in a study of blood T cell repertoires in COVID-19. Clones were sequenced by immunoSEQ multiplex PCR, and TCRdb holds only the in-frame ones, with some missing. The sample lists some 100,000 clones; 70% to 90% were seen once. Sequenced input: peripheral blood. These TCRs come from a human donor in a cohort sampled during active COVID-19.

The chain employs TRBV13 and TRBJ1-5; 8 bases agree with TRBD1. Germline CDR1 and CDR2: PRHDT and FYEKMQ (reference sequence). Trimming took 5 bases from V and 0 from J; bases not matched to a gene: 6. The CDR3 covers 16 residues. CDR3 sequence: CASSLQTGVSNQPQHF. The CDR3 nucleotides read TGTGCCAGCAGCCTTCAGACAGGGGTTAGCAATCAGCCCCAGCATTTT.

CDR3 coding DNA: TGTGCCTGGAGTGTACTAACAGGGGGCCCAAGCTCTGGGGCCAACGTCCTGACTTTC. Its protein product is CAWSVLTGGPSSGANVLTF. J is TRBJ2-6 and V is TRBV30, with TRBD1 identical over 9 bases. This CDR3 has 19 amino acids. V dropped 0 bases and J dropped 0; count of bases not matched to a gene: 9. Looked up from germline, CDR1 is GTSNPN and CDR2 is SVGIG (reference sequence).